The 10 T cell receptor beta chains below come from one sample, sequenced in a study of Ad26.COV2.S vaccination and SARS-CoV-2 variants. The assay was immunoSEQ multiplex PCR, and TCRdb's table has in-frame clones only and misses some. The table lists roughly 270,000 clones, around 87% of them singletons. Treatment defined: some 20 received Ad26.COV2.S at low or high dose, single or two shots; about 5 received placebo; per-sample allocation not given. Day 63 following the first vaccine or placebo injection was when the samples were taken. Sequences were derived from peripheral blood, sampled in a trial of Ad26.COV2.S vaccine versus placebo. These receptors came from a person aged 18-60 years who received the Ad26.COV2.S COVID-19 vaccine or a placebo.

The J gene is TRBJ1-3, the V gene TRBV7-2; D not certain. Germline CDR1 and CDR2: SGHTA and FQGNSA. Trimming cost V 2 bases and J 2 bases, with 10 bases left between them. CDR3 length: 15 residues. The CDR3 region has the DNA TGTGCCAGCAGCTTAAGGCAGGTGGCTGGAAACACCATATATTTT. Translating it yields CASSLRQVAGNTIYF.

This clone showed up just once. The chain combines TRBV4-3 with TRBJ1-1; D gene unclear. V lost 1 base and J 0 bases, leaving 15 bases between the germline ends. The CDR3 consists of 17 residues. The germline V gene encodes CDR1 LGHNA and CDR2 YSLEER. CDR3 sequence: CASSQAPDGRLNTEAFF. The DNA of the CDR3 is TGCGCCAGCAGCCAAGCCCCGGACGGACGTCTGAACACTGAAGCTTTCTTT.

The chain joins TRBV7-2 to TRBJ1-2; no firm D call. Trimming removed 4 bases from V and 1 base from J, with 1 base in between. Germline V lookup: CDR1 SGHTA, CDR2 FQGNSA. The CDR3 is made up of 11 amino acids. The CDR3 region has the DNA TGTGCCAGCAGCTATAACTATGGCTACACCTTC. Protein: CASSYNYGYTF.

This clone was detected only a few times. The chain couples TRBV27 to TRBJ1-1; D gene uncertain. CDR3 size: 13 residues. The germline V gene encodes CDR1 MNHEY and CDR2 SMNVEV (reference sequence). The V end lost 5 bases, the J end lost 5 bases, and 12 bases lay between the germline ends. CDR3 residues: CASSPEWGTEAFF. CDR3 bases: TGTGCCAGCAGTCCTGAATGGGGAACTGAAGCTTTCTTT.

The chain recombines TRBV19 with TRBJ2-3; the D gene is possibly TRBD1 (7 bases). Germline V gives CDR1 LNHDA, CDR2 SQIVND (reference sequence). The CDR3 totals 15 residues. V lost 6 bases and J 1 base, leaving 14 bases between the germline ends. CDR3 nucleotide sequence: TGTGCCAGTAGCACCAGGGGGGAGGGCACAGATACGCAGTATTTT. Protein product: CASSTRGEGTDTQYF.

The rearrangement joins TRBV2 to TRBJ1-1, with D perhaps TRBD1 (6 bases). Germline V gene lookup returns CDR1 SNHLY and CDR2 FYNNEI. Trimming removed 1 base at V and 2 bases at J, with 14 bases between. The CDR3 is 16 residues long. This chain's CDR3 is CASSEGGGQINTEAFF. CDR3 sequence (DNA): TGTGCCAGCAGTGAAGGGGGAGGACAGATCAACACTGAAGCTTTCTTT. Full variable domain (missing parts from reference TRBV2 and TRBJ1-1): EPEVTQTPSHQVTQMGQEVILRCVPISNHLYFYWYRQILGQKVEFLVSFYNNEISEKSEIFDDQFSVERPDGSNFTLKIRSTKLEDSAMYFCASSEGGGQINTEAFFGQGTRLTVV.

This clone was observed a single time. The V gene is TRBV24-1, the J gene TRBJ2-2, with D maybe TRBD2 (6 bases). From germline, CDR1 is KGHDR and CDR2 SFDVKD. The CDR3 totals 17 residues. V was cut by 4 bases and J by 6 bases, with 20 bases left in between. The CDR3 loop reads CATSDIPPPREAGELFF. In DNA, the CDR3 is TGTGCCACCAGTGACATACCTCCCCCCAGGGAGGCCGGGGAGCTGTTTTTT.

The chain combines TRBV19 with TRBJ1-2, with D maybe TRBD1 (5 bases). Looked up from germline, CDR1 is LNHDA and CDR2 is SQIVND (reference sequence). Trimming left V 5 bases short and J 2 bases short, with 18 bases between. CDR3 length: 16 residues. The CDR3 region has the DNA TGTGCCAGTAGTCACCGCGGCGCCAGGGAAAACTATGGCTACACCTTC. Translation gives CASSHRGARENYGYTF.

The CDR3 loop reads CSAALVDTQYF. The CDR3 DNA sequence: TGCAGTGCCGCGCTTGTAGATACGCAGTATTTT. The J gene is TRBJ2-3, the V gene TRBV20-1, with D unresolved. The CDR3 is 11 residues long. V lost 6 bases, J lost 5 bases, and 9 bases lay in between. Germline CDR1 reads DFQATT; CDR2 reads SNEGSKA (reference sequence).

This rearrangement joins TRBV7-9 to TRBJ2-3, with TRBD2 matching 7 bases. The CDR3 spans 17 residues. Germline V CDR1 and CDR2: SEHNR, FQNEAQ (reference sequence). The V and J ends lost 6 bases and 8 bases, in that order; junction bases with no gene match: 20. CDR3 sequence: CASSPGWSGGTIVTQYF. CDR3 nucleotide sequence: TGTGCCAGCAGTCCAGGGTGGTCGGGAGGAACAATAGTTACGCAGTATTTT.